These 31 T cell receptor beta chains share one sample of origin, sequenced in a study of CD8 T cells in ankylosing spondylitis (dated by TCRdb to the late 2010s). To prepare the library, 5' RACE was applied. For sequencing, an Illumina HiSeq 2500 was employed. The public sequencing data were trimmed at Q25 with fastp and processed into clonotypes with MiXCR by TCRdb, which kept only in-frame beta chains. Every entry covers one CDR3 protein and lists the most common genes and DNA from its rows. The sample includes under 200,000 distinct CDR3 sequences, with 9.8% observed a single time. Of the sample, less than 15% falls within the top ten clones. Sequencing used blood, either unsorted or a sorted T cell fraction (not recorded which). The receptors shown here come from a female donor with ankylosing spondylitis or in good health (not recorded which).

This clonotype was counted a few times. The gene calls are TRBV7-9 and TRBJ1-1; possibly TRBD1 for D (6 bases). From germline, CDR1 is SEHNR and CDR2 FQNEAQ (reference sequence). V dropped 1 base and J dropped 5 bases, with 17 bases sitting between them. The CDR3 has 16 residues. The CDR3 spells CASSLDLGFTGTEAFF. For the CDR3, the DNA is TGTGCCAGCAGCTTAGATTTGGGCTTTACAGGGACTGAAGCTTTCTTT.

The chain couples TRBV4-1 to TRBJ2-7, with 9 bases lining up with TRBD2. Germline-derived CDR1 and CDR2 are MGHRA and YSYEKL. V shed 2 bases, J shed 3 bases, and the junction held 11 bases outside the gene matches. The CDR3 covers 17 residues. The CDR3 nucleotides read TGCGCCAGCAGCCAAACCTATAGCGGGAGTTTCGGCTACGAGCAGTACTTC. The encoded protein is CASSQTYSGSFGYEQYF.

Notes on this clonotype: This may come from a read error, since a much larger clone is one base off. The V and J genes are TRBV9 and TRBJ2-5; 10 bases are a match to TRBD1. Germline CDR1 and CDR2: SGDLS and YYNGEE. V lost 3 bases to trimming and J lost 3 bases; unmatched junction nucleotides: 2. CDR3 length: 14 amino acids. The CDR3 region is CASSAGTGEETQYF. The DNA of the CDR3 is TGTGCCAGCAGCGCCGGGACAGGGGAAGAGACCCAGTACTTC.

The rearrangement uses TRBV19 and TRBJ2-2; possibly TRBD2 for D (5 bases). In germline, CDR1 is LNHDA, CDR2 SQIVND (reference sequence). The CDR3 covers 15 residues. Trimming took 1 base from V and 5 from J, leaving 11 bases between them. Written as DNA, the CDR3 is TGTGCCAGTAGTATAGGGAGAGGGATGACCGGGGAGCTGTTTTTT. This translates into CASSIGRGMTGELFF.

CDR3 sequence reads: CASSTGAGANVLTF. CDR3 nucleotides: TGTGCCAGCTCTACAGGGGCTGGGGCCAACGTCCTGACTTTC. This chain connects TRBV12-3 or TRBV12-4 to TRBJ2-6; 7 bases align to TRBD1. CDR3 length equals 14 residues. V shed 8 bases, J shed 2 bases, and the junction held 3 bases outside the gene matches.

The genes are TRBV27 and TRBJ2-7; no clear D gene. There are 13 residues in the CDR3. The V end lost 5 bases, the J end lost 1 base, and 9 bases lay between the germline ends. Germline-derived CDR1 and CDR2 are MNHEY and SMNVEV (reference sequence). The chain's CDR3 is CASSTGLSYEQYF. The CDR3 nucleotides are TGTGCCAGCAGTACCGGGCTTTCCTACGAGCAGTACTTC.

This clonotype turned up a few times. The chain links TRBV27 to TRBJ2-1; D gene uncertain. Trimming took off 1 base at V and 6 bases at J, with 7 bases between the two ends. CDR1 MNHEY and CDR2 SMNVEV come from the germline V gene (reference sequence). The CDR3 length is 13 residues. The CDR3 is CASSLWDSNEQFF. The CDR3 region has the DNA TGTGCCAGCAGTTTATGGGATTCCAATGAGCAGTTCTTC.

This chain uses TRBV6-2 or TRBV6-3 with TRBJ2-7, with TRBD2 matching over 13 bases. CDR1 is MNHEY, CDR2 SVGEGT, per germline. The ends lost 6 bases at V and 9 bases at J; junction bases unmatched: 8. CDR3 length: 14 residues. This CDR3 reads CASSHGTSGIGQYF. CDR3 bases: TGTGCCAGCAGCCACGGGACTAGCGGGATCGGGCAGTACTTC.

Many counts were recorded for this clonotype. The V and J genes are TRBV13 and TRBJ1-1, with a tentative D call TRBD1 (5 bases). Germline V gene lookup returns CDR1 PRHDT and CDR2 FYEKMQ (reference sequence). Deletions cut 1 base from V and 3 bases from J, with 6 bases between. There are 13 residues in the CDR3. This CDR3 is CASSLEGDTEAFF. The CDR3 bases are TGTGCCAGCAGCTTAGAAGGGGACACTGAAGCTTTCTTT.

In DNA form, the CDR3 reads TGCGCCAGCAGCCAAGGAGTGGGGACTGGGGCCAACGTCCTGACTTTC. Translated, it gives CASSQGVGTGANVLTF. This chain links TRBV4-3 with TRBJ2-6; D is unresolved. The CDR3 contains 16 residues. CDR1 is LGHNA and CDR2 is YSLEER in the germline V gene. V was trimmed by 1 base and J by 2 bases, leaving 9 bases between them.

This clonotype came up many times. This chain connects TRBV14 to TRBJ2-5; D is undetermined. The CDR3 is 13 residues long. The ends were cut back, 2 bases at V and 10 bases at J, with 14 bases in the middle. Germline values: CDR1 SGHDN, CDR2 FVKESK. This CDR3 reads CASSQIRKGLQYF. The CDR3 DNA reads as TGTGCCAGCAGCCAAATACGAAAAGGTCTCCAGTACTTC.

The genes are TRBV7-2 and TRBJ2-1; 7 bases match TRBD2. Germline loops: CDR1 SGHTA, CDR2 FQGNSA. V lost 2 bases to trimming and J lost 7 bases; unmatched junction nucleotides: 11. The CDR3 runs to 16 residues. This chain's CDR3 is CASSLLGGLMGNEQFF. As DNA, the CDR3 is TGTGCCAGCAGCTTACTCGGGGGGTTAATGGGTAATGAGCAGTTCTTC.

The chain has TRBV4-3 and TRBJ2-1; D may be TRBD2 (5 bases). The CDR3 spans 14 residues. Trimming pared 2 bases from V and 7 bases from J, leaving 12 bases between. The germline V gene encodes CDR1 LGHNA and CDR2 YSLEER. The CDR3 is CASSQTPRENEQFF. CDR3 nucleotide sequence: TGCGCCAGCAGCCAAACCCCGAGGGAAAATGAGCAGTTCTTC.

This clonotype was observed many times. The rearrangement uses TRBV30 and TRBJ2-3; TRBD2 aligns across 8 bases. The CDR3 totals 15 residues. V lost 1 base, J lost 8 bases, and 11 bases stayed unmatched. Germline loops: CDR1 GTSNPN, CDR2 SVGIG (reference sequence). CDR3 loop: CAWSDGAGVVGTQYF. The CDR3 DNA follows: TGTGCCTGGAGTGACGGAGCGGGAGTGGTGGGTACGCAGTATTTT.

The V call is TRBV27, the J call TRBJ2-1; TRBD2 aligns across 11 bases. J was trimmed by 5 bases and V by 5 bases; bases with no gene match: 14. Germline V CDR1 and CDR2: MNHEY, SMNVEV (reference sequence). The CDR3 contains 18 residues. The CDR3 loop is CASSTLAGGPLGDNEQFF. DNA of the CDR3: TGTGCCAGCAGTACGCTAGCGGGAGGACCACTCGGGGACAATGAGCAGTTCTTC.

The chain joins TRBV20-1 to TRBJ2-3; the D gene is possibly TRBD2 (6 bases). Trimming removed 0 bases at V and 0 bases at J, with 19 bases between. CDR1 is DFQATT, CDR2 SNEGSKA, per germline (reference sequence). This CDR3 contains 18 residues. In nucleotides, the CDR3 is TGCAGTGCTAGAGATCCCCAGGGAGGTATTACTAGCACAGATACGCAGTATTTT. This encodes CSARDPQGGITSTDTQYF.

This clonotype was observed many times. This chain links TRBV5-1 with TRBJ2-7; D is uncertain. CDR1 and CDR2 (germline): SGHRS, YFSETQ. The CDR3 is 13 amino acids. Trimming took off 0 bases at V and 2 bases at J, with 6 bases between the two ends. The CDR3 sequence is CASSLDTPYEQYF. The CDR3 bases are TGCGCCAGCAGCTTGGACACTCCCTACGAGCAGTACTTC.

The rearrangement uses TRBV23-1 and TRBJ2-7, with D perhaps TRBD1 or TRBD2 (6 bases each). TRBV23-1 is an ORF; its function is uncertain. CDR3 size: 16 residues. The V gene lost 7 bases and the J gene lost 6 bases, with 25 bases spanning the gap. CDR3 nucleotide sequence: TGCGCCAGCATCGCACCCCGGGGGCTACTCAGCACCGAGCAGTACTTC. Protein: CASIAPRGLLSTEQYF.

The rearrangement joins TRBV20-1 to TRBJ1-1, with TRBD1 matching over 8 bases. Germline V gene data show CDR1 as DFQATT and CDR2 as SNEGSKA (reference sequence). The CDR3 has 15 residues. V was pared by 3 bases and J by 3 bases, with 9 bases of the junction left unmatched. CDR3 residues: CSARDRVGSYTEAFF. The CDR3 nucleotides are TGCAGTGCTAGGGACAGGGTAGGGTCCTACACTGAAGCTTTCTTT.

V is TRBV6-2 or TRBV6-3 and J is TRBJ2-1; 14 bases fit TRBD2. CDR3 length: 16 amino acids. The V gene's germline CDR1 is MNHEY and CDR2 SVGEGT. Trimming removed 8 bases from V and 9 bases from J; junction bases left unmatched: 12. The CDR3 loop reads CASLPLGLAGVVEQFF. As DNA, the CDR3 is TGTGCCAGCCTTCCCTTGGGACTAGCGGGAGTTGTTGAGCAGTTCTTC.

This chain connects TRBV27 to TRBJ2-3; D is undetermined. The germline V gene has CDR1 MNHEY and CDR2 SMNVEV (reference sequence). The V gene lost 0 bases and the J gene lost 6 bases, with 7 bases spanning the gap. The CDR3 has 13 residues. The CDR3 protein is CASSLSVGDTQYF. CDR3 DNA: TGTGCCAGCAGTTTATCGGTCGGGGATACGCAGTATTTT.

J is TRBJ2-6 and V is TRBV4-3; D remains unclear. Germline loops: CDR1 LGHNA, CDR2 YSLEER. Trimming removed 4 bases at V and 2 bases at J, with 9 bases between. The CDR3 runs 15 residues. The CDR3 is CASSPSVAGANVLTF. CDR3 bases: TGCGCCAGCAGCCCCTCGGTGGCTGGGGCCAACGTCCTGACTTTC.

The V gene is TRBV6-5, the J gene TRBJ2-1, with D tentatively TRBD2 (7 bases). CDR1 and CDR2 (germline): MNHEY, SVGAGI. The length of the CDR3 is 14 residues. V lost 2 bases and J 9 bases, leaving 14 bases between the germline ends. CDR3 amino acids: CASSYGGGVGEQFF. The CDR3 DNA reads TGTGCCAGCAGTTACGGAGGGGGGGTGGGTGAGCAGTTCTTC.

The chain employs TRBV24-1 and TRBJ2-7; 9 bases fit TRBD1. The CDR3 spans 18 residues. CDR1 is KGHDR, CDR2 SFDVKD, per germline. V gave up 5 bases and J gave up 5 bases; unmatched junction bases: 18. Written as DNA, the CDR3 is TGTGCCACCAGTGGAGTGGGGACAGGGTCCGGGAGCGTCAACGAGCAGTACTTC. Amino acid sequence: CATSGVGTGSGSVNEQYF.

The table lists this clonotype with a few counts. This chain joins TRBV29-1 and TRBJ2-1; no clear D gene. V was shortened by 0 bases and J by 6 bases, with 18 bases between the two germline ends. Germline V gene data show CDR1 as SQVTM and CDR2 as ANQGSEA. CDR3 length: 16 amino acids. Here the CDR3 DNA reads TGCAGCGTTGAAGACGCGGACCCCGCTGTGAGCAATGAGCAGTTCTTC. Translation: CSVEDADPAVSNEQFF.

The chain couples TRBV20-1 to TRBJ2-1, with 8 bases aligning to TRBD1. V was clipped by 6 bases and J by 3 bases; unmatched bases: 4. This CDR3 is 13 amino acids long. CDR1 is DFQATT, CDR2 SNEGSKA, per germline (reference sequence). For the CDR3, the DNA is TGCAGTGCATCAGGGGGCGGCTACAATGAGCAGTTCTTC. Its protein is CSASGGGYNEQFF.

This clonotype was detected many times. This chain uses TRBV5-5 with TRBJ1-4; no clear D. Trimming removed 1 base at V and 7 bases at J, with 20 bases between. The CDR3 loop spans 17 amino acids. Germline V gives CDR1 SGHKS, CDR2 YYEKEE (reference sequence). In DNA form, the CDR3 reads TGTGCCAGCAGCTTGTACGGGTGGCCCAGCGGAGGTGAAAAACTGTTTTTT. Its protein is CASSLYGWPSGGEKLFF.

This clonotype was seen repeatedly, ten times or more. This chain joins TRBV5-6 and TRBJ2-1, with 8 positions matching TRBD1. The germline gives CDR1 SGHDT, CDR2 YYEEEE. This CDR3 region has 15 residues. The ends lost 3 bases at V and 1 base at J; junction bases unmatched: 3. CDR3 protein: CASSSGTGSYNEQFF. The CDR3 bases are TGTGCCAGCAGCTCCGGGACAGGTTCCTACAATGAGCAGTTCTTC.

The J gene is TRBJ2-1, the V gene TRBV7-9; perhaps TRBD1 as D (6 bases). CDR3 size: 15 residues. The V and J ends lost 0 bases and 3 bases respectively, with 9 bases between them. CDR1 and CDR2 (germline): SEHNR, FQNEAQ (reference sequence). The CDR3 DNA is TGTGCCAGCAGCTTAGCCCGGGACATCTACAATGAGCAGTTCTTC. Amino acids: CASSLARDIYNEQFF.

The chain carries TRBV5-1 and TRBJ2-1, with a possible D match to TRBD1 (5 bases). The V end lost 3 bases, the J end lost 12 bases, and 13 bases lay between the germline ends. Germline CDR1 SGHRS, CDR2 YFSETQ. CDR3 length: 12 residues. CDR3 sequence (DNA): TGCGCCAGCAGCTGGGGCCAAGCTGGGCAGTTCTTC. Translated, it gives CASSWGQAGQFF.

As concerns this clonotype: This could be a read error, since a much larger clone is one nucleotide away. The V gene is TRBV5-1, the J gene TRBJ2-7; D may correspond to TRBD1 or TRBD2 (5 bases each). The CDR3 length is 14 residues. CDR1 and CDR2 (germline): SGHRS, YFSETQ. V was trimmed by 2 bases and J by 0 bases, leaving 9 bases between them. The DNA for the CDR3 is TGCGCCAGCAGCTTCGGGACCACCTCCTACGAGCAGTACTTC. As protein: CASSFGTTSYEQYF.